The rows below give T cell receptor beta chains drawn from one sample of a study of sequential checkpoint blockade in melanoma. Generated by immunoSEQ multiplex PCR, the TCRdb table keeps only in-frame clones and is missing some. This sample has tens of thousands of clones, with just under 85% found just once. The source was CD8+ T cells sorted from blood (inferred from file names), collected from a patient given nivolumab and ipilimumab in sequence. Receptor source: a human donor with melanoma. CDR3s include the opening cysteine and the closing phenylalanine or tryptophan. A D gene is named only where the DNA matches it firmly. Where a row states a size, it is once, few, many or the class of an expanded clone; other rows omit it.

J: TRBJ1-2
V: TRBV6-1
size: NA
D: NA
length: 14
DNA: TGTGCCAGCAGTGAAGCGTTCCTCGACTATGGCTACACCTTC
CDR3: CASSEAFLDYGYTF

J: TRBJ2-7
V: TRBV27
size: NA
D: NA
length: 13
DNA: TGTGCCAGCGGGTTGAGGTCTGCAAACGAGCAGTACTTC
CDR3: CASGLRSANEQYF

J: TRBJ1-1
V: TRBV19
size: NA
D: NA
length: 14
DNA: TGTGCCAGTAGTATGGTCCCAGGGAACACTGAAGCTTTCTTT
CDR3: CASSMVPGNTEAFF

J: TRBJ1-1
V: TRBV29-1
size: NA
D: NA
length: 13
DNA: TGCAGCGTCCGGGACAAGATGAACACTGAAGCTTTCTTT
CDR3: CSVRDKMNTEAFF

J: TRBJ2-3
V: TRBV5-1
size: NA
D: NA
length: 14
DNA: TGCGCCAGCAGTACCGGGACAAGCACAGATACGCAGTATTTT
CDR3: CASSTGTSTDTQYF

J: TRBJ1-1
V: TRBV4-2
size: NA
D: NA
length: 17
DNA: TGTGCCAGCAGCCAAGAGAGGGGGTTTTTATTTAACACTGAAGCTTTCTTT
CDR3: CASSQERGFLFNTEAFF

J: TRBJ2-7
V: TRBV5-1
size: NA
D: TRBD1
length: 14
DNA: TGCGCCAGCAGCTTTGACAGGGATACGAACGAGCAGTACTTC
CDR3: CASSFDRDTNEQYF

J: TRBJ1-5
V: TRBV5-1
size: once
D: TRBD1
length: 15
DNA: TGCGCCAGCAGCTTGGCTGGGACAGGGACTCAGCCCCAGCATTTT
CDR3: CASSLAGTGTQPQHF

J: TRBJ1-4
V: TRBV6-1
size: NA
D: NA
length: 15
DNA: TGTGCCAGCACAACAACAAGACCAGGGCCCGAAAAACTGTTTTTT
CDR3: CASTTTRPGPEKLFF

J: TRBJ2-1
V: TRBV9
size: NA
D: NA
length: 15
DNA: TGTGCCAGCAGCGTAGGGGGGGACTCCTACAATGAGCAGTTCTTC
CDR3: CASSVGGDSYNEQFF

J: TRBJ1-5
V: TRBV6-1
size: NA
D: TRBD1
length: 17
DNA: TGTGCCAGCAGTGACTTTCGGGACAGGGGGCTAAATCAGCCCCAGCATTTT
CDR3: CASSDFRDRGLNQPQHF

J: TRBJ1-6
V: TRBV30
size: NA
D: NA
length: 13
DNA: TGTGCCTGGAGTAGCCTCCCAAATTCACCCCTCCACTTT
CDR3: CAWSSLPNSPLHF

J: TRBJ2-7
V: TRBV19
size: NA
D: NA
length: 13
DNA: TGTGCCAGTAGTATAGCAGGGTTGGAGGAGCAGTACTTC
CDR3: CASSIAGLEEQYF

J: TRBJ2-7
V: TRBV11-2
size: NA
D: NA
length: 15
DNA: TGTGCCAGCAGCTTAGAGGTGGGAGGCGTCTACGAGCAGTACTTC
CDR3: CASSLEVGGVYEQYF

J: TRBJ2-1
V: TRBV29-1
size: NA
D: NA
length: 13
DNA: TGCAGCGTTGATACCCGGGACAATAATGAGCAGTTCTTC
CDR3: CSVDTRDNNEQFF

J: TRBJ2-7
V: TRBV4-1
size: NA
D: NA
length: 14
DNA: TGCGCCAGCAGCCAAGATTTCCAGGGCGGCGAGCAGTACTTC
CDR3: CASSQDFQGGEQYF

J: TRBJ2-7
V: TRBV9
size: NA
D: TRBD2
length: 18
DNA: TGTGCCAGCAGCGCGGGACCCGGGACTAGCGCTCCACCACACGAGCAGTACTTC
CDR3: CASSAGPGTSAPPHEQYF

J: TRBJ2-7
V: TRBV7-2
size: NA
D: NA
length: 14
DNA: TGTGCCAGCAGGTATCCGGGAGCCAACTACGAGCAGTACTTC
CDR3: CASRYPGANYEQYF

J: TRBJ2-7
V: TRBV5-6
size: NA
D: TRBD1
length: 13
DNA: TGTGCCAGCAGCTTCACAGGGGGCTACGAGCAGTACTTC
CDR3: CASSFTGGYEQYF

J: TRBJ2-1
V: TRBV4-1
size: NA
D: TRBD2
length: 16
DNA: TGCGCCAGCAGCCAAGAATGGGCTAGCGGGATGAATGAGCAGTTCTTC
CDR3: CASSQEWASGMNEQFF

J: TRBJ1-1
V: TRBV27
size: NA
D: NA
length: 14
DNA: TGTGCCAGCAGTTTATCAGGGGGGAACACTGAAGCTTTCTTT
CDR3: CASSLSGGNTEAFF

J: TRBJ1-1
V: TRBV7-9
size: NA
D: NA
length: 12
DNA: TGTGCCAGCAGCCTTAGTGACACTGAAGCTTTCTTT
CDR3: CASSLSDTEAFF

J: TRBJ2-1
V: TRBV9
size: NA
D: NA
length: 15
DNA: TGTGCCAGCAGCGTAGCGGGAGGAGGGGGGAATGAGCAGTTCTTC
CDR3: CASSVAGGGGNEQFF

J: TRBJ2-3
V: TRBV7-8
size: once
D: NA
length: 10
DNA: TGTGCCATTAGCCGGGATACGCAGTATTTT
CDR3: CAISRDTQYF

J: TRBJ2-2
V: TRBV27
size: NA
D: TRBD1
length: 15
DNA: TGTGCCAGCAGTTTCGGGACAGGGGACACCGGGGAGCTGTTTTTT
CDR3: CASSFGTGDTGELFF

J: TRBJ2-2
V: TRBV6-4
size: NA
D: NA
length: 15
DNA: TGTGCCAGCAGTGACGGGGACAAAAACACCGGGGAGCTGTTTTTT
CDR3: CASSDGDKNTGELFF